One sample yielded the 4 T cell receptor beta chains listed below, sequenced in a study of CD4+ T cells in melanoma. Assay: immunoSEQ multiplex PCR; the TCRdb copy retains only in-frame clones and omits some. The sample carries 20,000 or so clones, roughly 78% recorded once. These receptors were collected from a human donor with melanoma.

The J gene is TRBJ2-3, the V gene TRBV6-5; D may match TRBD1 or TRBD2 (5 bases each). This CDR3 is 15 amino acids long. The V end was cut by 6 bases, the J end by 2 bases, with 15 bases between. From germline, CDR1 is MNHEY and CDR2 SVGAGI. DNA for the CDR3: TGTGCCAGCAGGTCCCGAGGGGCCCTCACAGATACGCAGTATTTT. Encoded protein: CASRSRGALTDTQYF.

This chain joins TRBV4-1 and TRBJ1-1; D unresolved. V lost 6 bases and J 3 bases, leaving 14 bases between the germline ends. The CDR3 loop spans 14 amino acids. CDR1 MGHRA and CDR2 YSYEKL come from the germline V gene. In DNA, the CDR3 is TGCGCCAGCAGGAAATCGGTATCGGACACTGAAGCTTTCTTT. Translation: CASRKSVSDTEAFF.

V and J are TRBV5-1 and TRBJ1-3; maybe TRBD1 (6 bases). Germline V gives CDR1 SGHRS, CDR2 YFSETQ. V gave up 4 bases and J gave up 3 bases, with 17 bases separating them. The CDR3 spans 16 residues. CDR3: CASSPELQGYGNTIYF. The CDR3 coding sequence is TGCGCCAGCAGCCCGGAATTACAGGGATATGGAAACACCATATATTTT.

This clone appeared a single time. The chain has TRBV5-8 and TRBJ1-2; D not resolved. This CDR3 has 12 residues. Germline-derived CDR1 and CDR2 are SGHTS and YDEGEE. Trimming pared 0 bases from V and 4 bases from J, leaving 4 bases between. The DNA for the CDR3 is TGTGCCAGCAGCTTGGTTTTCTATGGCTACACCTTC. It encodes CASSLVFYGYTF. Full variable domain (rest looked up from reference TRBV5-8 and TRBJ1-2): EAGVTQSPTHLIKTRGQQATLRCSPISGHTSVYWYQQALGLGLQFLLWYDEGEERNRGNFPPRFSGRQFPNYSSELNVNALELEDSALYLCASSLVFYGYTFGSGTRLTVV.